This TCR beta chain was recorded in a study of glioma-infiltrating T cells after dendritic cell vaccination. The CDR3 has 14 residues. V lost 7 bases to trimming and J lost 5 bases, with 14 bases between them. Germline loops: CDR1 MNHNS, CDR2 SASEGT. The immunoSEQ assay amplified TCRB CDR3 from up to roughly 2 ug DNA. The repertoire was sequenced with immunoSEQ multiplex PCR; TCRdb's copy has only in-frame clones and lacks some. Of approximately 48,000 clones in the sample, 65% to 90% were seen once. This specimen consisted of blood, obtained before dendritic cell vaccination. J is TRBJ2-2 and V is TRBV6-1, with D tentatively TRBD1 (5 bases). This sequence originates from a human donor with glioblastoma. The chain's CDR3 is CASIRAVFTGELFF. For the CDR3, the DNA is TGTGCCAGCATCAGGGCGGTCTTTACCGGGGAGCTGTTTTTT.